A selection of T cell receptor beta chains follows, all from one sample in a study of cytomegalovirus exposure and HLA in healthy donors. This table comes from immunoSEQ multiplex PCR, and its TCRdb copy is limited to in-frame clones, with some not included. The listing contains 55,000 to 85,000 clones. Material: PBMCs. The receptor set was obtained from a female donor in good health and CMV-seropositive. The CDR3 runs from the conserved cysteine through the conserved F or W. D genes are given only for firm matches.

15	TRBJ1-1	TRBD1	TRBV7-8	CASSLALDRGTEAFF	TGTGCCAGCAGCTTAGCGTTGGACAGGGGCACTGAAGCTTTCTTT
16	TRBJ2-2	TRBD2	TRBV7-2	CASSPRSGGNTGELFF	TGTGCCAGCAGCCCTAGGAGCGGGGGGAACACCGGGGAGCTGTTTTTT
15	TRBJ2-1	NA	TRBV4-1	CASSQVFGTYNEQFF	TGCGCCAGCAGCCAAGTGTTCGGGACTTACAATGAGCAGTTCTTC
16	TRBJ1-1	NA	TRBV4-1	CASSQAVAVVNTEAFF	TGCGCCAGCAGCCAAGCAGTAGCCGTGGTGAACACTGAAGCTTTCTTT
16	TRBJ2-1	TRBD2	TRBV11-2	CASSLAGSSGSNEQFF	TGTGCCAGCAGCTTAGCAGGCTCTAGCGGGAGCAATGAGCAGTTCTTC
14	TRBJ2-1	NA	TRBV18	CASSPRWGDNEQFF	TGTGCCAGCTCACCCCGGTGGGGGGACAATGAGCAGTTCTTC
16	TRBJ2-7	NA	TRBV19	CASSTPGDRVAYEQYF	TGTGCCAGTAGTACCCCGGGGGATCGGGTAGCCTACGAGCAGTACTTC
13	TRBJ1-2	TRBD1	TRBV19	CASSMDRVYGYTF	TGTGCCAGTAGTATGGACAGGGTCTATGGCTACACCTTC
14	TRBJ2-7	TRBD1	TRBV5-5	CASSIDRGGYEQYF	TGTGCCAGCAGCATAGACAGGGGGGGGTACGAGCAGTACTTC
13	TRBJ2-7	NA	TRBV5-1	CASSWIRGYEQYF	TGCGCCAGCAGCTGGATTCGAGGCTACGAGCAGTACTTC
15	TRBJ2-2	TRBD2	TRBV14	CASGRGGSNTGELFF	TGTGCCAGCGGACGGGGGGGATCGAACACCGGGGAGCTGTTTTTT
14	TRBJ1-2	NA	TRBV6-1	CASSAAGRIYGYTF	TGTGCCAGCAGTGCGGCGGGACGGATCTATGGCTACACCTTC
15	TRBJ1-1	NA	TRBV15	CATSRVWTDYTEAFF	TGTGCCACCAGCAGAGTGTGGACAGACTACACTGAAGCTTTCTTT
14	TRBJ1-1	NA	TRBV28	CASSKNGMNTEAFF	TGTGCCAGCAGCAAAAACGGGATGAACACTGAAGCTTTCTTT
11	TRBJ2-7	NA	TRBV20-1	CSARRGNEQYF	TGCAGTGCTAGGCGAGGCAACGAGCAGTACTTC
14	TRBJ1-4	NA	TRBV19	CASSIQGSNEKLFF	TGTGCCAGTAGTATTCAGGGTTCTAATGAAAAACTGTTTTTT
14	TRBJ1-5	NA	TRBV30	CAWSPGLSNQPQHF	TGTGCCTGGAGTCCAGGGTTGAGCAATCAGCCCCAGCATTTT
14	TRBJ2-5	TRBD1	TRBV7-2	CASSRQGAIETQYF	TGTGCCAGCAGCCGACAGGGGGCGATTGAGACCCAGTACTTC
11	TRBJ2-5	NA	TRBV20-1	CSARIQETQYF	TGCAGTGCTAGAATACAAGAGACCCAGTACTTC
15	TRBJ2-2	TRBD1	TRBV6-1	CASSGGTGDTGELFF	TGTGCCAGCAGTGGCGGGACAGGAGACACCGGGGAGCTGTTTTTT
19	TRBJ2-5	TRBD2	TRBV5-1	CASSLVWSRRAGEGETQYF	TGCGCCAGCAGCTTGGTCTGGAGTCGGAGAGCGGGAGAGGGAGAGACCCAGTACTTC
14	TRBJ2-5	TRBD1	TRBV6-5	CASMTAGGRGTQYF	TGTGCCAGCATGACGGCAGGGGGACGGGGGACCCAGTACTTC
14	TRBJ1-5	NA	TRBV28	CASNRDTLVPAQHF	TGTGCCAGCAACCGGGACACCTTAGTACCGGCCCAGCATTTT